This TCR beta chain originates from a study of control samples from healthy donors and cancer patients (dated by TCRdb to 2019 to 2021). V drops 2 bases and J drops 1 base, leaving 8 bases in between. CDR1 is given as MNHEY and CDR2 as SVGEGT, both from the germline V gene. Measured from the cysteine to the phenylalanine, the CDR3 is 14 residues long. Solely the CDR3 DNA is kept, with 42 bases framed from the first base. Concerning this clone itself: This clone's antigen is unknown. No much larger clone exists at a distance of one base, and base qualities are not known.

The method behind the library was the immunoSEQ multiplex PCR assay. Held by TCRdb, this immuneACCESS table contains in-frame sequences only and omits some clones. Under half of the omission traces to an unresolved V gene where checked; the cause of the rest is unknown. The sample yields roughly 100,000 clones; roughly 86% were counted once. Of the sample, about 1.3% falls within the top ten clones. Input material: blood. This receptor was taken from a woman in her forties or fifties in good health. The chain is encoded by TRBV6-2 or TRBV6-3 joined to TRBJ1-1, with TRBD1 perhaps the D gene, on 5 matching bases. The DNA is as follows: TGTGCCAGCAGTTACGGGGCCGAGAACACTGAAGCTTTCTTT. Translated, this gives CASSYGAENTEAFF.